This T cell receptor beta chain comes out of a study of T cell changes during pregnancy in multiple sclerosis. The protocol was immunoSEQ multiplex PCR, while the TCRdb copy is restricted to in-frame clones and leaves out a portion. In the table there are some 120,000 clones, less than 97% of which are singletons. The CDR3 length is 18 residues. The V gene end was trimmed by 4 bases and the J gene end by 9 bases; junction bases not matched to a gene: 16. Germline values: CDR1 MNHNS, CDR2 SASEGT. The chain has TRBV6-1 and TRBJ2-7; 15 nucleotides line up with TRBD2. The sequencing here drew on peripheral blood, taken after pregnancy. The sequence came from a female donor with multiple sclerosis, enrolled in a pregnancy study. The DNA of the CDR3 is TGTGCCAGCAGTGGGGTCGGGACTAGCGGGAGGCGGAGAGTCGGGCAGTACTTC. Its protein is CASSGVGTSGRRRVGQYF.